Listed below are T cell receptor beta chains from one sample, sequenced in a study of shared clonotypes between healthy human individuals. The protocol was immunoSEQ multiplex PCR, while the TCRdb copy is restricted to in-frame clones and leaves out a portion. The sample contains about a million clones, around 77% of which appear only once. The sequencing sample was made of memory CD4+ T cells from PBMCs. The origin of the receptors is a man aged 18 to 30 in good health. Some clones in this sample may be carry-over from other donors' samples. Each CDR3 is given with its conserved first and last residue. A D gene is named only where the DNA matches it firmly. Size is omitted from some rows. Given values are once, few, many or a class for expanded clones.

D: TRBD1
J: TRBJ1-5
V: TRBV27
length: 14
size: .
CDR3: CASSLGTGNQPQHF
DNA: TGTGCCAGCAGTTTAGGGACAGGCAATCAGCCCCAGCATTTT

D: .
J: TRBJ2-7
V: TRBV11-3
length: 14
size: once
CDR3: CASSPPGHDYEQYF
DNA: TGTGCCAGCAGCCCGCCGGGACACGACTACGAGCAGTACTTC

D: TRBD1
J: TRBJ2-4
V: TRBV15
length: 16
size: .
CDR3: CATSGATGGAKNIQYF
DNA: TGTGCCACCAGCGGGGCGACAGGGGGAGCCAAAAACATTCAGTACTTC

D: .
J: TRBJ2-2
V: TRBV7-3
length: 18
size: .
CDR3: CASSLFHSGALNTGELFF
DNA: TGTGCCAGCAGCTTATTTCATTCAGGGGCACTTAACACCGGGGAGCTGTTTTTT

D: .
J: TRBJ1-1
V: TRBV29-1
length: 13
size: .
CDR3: CSVGAAMNTEAFF
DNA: TGCAGCGTTGGTGCGGCCATGAACACTGAAGCTTTCTTT

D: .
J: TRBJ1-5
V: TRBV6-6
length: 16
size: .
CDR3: CASTYLPTVYNQPQHF
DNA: TGTGCCAGCACCTACCTCCCGACAGTATACAATCAGCCCCAGCATTTT

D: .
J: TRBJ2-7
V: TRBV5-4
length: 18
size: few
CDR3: CASSSRKSESAGRYEQYF
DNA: TGTGCCAGCAGCTCCAGGAAGTCGGAGTCCGCGGGCCGCTACGAGCAGTACTTC

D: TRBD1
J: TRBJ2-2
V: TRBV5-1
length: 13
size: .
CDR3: CASSGTGTGELFF
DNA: TGCGCCAGCAGCGGGACAGGGACCGGGGAGCTGTTTTTT

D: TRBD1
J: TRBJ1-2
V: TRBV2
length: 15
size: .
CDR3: CASSPLTRGLNGYTF
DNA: TGTGCCAGCAGTCCCCTAACCAGGGGGTTAAATGGCTACACCTTC

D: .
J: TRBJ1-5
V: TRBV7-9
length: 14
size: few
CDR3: CASSKGGGNQPQHF
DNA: TGTGCCAGCAGCAAGGGGGGGGGCAATCAGCCCCAGCATTTT

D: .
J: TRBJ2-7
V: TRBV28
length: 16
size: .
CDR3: CASKTIPKLVGYEQYF
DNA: TGTGCCAGCAAGACAATCCCCAAGCTCGTAGGTTACGAGCAGTACTTC

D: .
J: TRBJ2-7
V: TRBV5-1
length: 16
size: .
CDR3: CASSLGQVDPPYEQYF
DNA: TGCGCCAGCAGCTTGGGACAGGTCGACCCTCCCTACGAGCAGTACTTC

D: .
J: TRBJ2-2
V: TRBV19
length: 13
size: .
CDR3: CASSIEGTGELFF
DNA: TGTGCCAGTAGTATTGAGGGGACCGGGGAGCTGTTTTTT

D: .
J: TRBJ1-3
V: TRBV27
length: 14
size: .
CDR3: CASRGRGLENTIYF
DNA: TGTGCCAGCAGGGGTAGGGGTTTGGAAAACACCATATATTTT

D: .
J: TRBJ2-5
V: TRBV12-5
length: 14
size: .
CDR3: CASGSDGLKETQYF
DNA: TGTGCTAGTGGTTCTGACGGATTAAAAGAGACCCAGTACTTC

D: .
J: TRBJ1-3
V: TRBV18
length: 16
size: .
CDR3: CASSPGPLTSGNTIYF
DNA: TGTGCCAGCTCACCCGGACCCCTGACCTCCGGAAACACCATATATTTT

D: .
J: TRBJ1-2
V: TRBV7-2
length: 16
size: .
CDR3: CASSYGGSRGSRGYTF
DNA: TGTGCCAGCAGCTACGGTGGGTCCCGAGGGAGCCGGGGCTACACCTTC

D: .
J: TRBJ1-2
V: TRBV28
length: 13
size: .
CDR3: CASSLRGLSGYTF
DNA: TGTGCCAGCAGTTTGCGGGGACTGAGTGGCTACACCTTC

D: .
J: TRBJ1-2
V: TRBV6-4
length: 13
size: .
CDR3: CASSDGGQGGYTF
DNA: TGTGCCAGCAGTGACGGGGGGCAGGGTGGCTACACCTTC

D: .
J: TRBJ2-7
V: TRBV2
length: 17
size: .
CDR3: CASSVPPDAVGMDEQYF
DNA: TGTGCCAGCAGTGTTCCCCCAGACGCCGTAGGAATGGACGAGCAGTACTTC

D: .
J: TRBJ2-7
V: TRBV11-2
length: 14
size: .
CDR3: CASSFPGRAHEQYF
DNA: TGTGCCAGCAGCTTTCCCGGGAGAGCCCACGAGCAGTACTTC

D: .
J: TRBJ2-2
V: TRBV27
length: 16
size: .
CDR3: CASSPMRAGNTGELFF
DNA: TGTGCCAGCAGTCCCATGCGAGCGGGGAACACCGGGGAGCTGTTTTTT

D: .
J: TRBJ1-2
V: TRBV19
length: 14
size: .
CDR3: CASSMQGRAYGYTF
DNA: TGTGCCAGTAGTATGCAAGGCAGGGCGTATGGCTACACCTTC

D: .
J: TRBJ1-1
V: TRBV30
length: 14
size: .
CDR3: CAWSDSFMNTEAFF
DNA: TGTGCCTGGAGTGACAGTTTCATGAACACTGAAGCTTTCTTT

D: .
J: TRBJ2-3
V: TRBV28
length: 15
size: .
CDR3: CASSFPTGSSDTQYF
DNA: TGTGCCAGCAGTTTCCCTACCGGGAGTTCAGATACGCAGTATTTT

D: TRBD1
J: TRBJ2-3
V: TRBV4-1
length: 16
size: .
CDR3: CASSQLGQGSTDTQYF
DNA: TGCGCCAGCAGCCAATTGGGACAGGGTAGCACAGATACGCAGTATTTT

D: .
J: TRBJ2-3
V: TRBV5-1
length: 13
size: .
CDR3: CASSGISGDTQYF
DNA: TGCGCCAGCAGCGGTATTAGTGGGGATACGCAGTATTTT

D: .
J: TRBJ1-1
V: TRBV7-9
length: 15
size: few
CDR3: CASSSVEGSNTEAFF
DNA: TGTGCCAGCAGCTCCGTGGAGGGGAGTAACACTGAAGCTTTCTTT

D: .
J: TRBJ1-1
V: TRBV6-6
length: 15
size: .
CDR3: CASTSHPTRDTEAFF
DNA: TGTGCCAGCACTTCCCACCCGACGCGGGACACTGAAGCTTTCTTT

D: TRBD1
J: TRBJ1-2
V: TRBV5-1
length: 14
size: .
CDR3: CASSPTGANYGYTF
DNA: TGCGCCAGCAGCCCCACAGGGGCCAACTATGGCTACACCTTC

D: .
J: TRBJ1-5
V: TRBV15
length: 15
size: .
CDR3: CATSTAPQGYQPQHF
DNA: TGTGCCACCAGCACCGCCCCACAGGGTTACCAGCCCCAGCATTTT

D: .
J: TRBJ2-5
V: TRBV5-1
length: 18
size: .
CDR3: CASSLGGVGRRNGETQYF
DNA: TGCGCCAGCAGCCTGGGGGGTGTGGGGCGTAGGAACGGAGAGACCCAGTACTTC

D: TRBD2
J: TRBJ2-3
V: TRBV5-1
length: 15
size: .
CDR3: CASSLGAGGADTQYF
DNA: TGCGCCAGCAGCTTGGGCGCGGGAGGGGCAGATACGCAGTATTTT

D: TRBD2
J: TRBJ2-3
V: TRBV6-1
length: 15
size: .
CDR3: CASMASGRRWDTQYF
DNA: TGTGCCAGCATGGCTAGCGGGAGACGGTGGGATACGCAGTATTTT

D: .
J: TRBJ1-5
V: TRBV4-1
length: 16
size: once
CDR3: CASSQVGQAQNQPQHF
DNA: TGCGCCAGCAGCCAAGTCGGGCAGGCGCAGAATCAGCCCCAGCATTTT

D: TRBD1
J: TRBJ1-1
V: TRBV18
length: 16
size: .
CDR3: CASSPRQGAIYTEAFF
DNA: TGTGCCAGCTCACCAAGGCAGGGGGCGATTTACACTGAAGCTTTCTTT

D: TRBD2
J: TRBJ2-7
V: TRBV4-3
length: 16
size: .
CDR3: CASSQDVNSGTGEQYF
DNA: TGCGCCAGCAGCCAAGATGTAAATAGCGGGACTGGCGAGCAGTACTTC

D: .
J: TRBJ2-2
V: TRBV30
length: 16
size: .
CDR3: CAWSVELAGKGGELFF
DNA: TGTGCCTGGAGTGTAGAACTAGCAGGAAAGGGCGGGGAGCTGTTTTTT

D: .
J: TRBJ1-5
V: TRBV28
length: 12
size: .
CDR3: CASKGRGQPQHF
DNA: TGTGCCAGCAAGGGCCGGGGGCAGCCCCAGCATTTT

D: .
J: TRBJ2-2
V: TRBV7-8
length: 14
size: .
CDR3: CASSFYRVPGELFF
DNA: TGTGCCAGCAGCTTCTACAGGGTCCCCGGGGAGCTGTTTTTT

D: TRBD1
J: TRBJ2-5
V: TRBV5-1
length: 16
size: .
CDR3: CASSLGGQVYQETQYF
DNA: TGCGCCAGCAGCTTGGGGGGACAGGTGTACCAAGAGACCCAGTACTTC

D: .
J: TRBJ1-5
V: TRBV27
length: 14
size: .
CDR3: CASSLTYGNQPQHF
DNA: TGTGCCAGCAGTTTAACGTACGGGAATCAGCCCCAGCATTTT

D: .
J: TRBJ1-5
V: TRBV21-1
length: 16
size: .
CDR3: CASSKGSVPSNQPQHF
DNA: TGTGCCAGCAGCAAAGGGTCGGTCCCTAGCAATCAGCCCCAGCATTTT

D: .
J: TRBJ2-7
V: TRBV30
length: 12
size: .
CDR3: CAWRKGAGEQYF
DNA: TGTGCCTGGAGGAAGGGCGCCGGCGAGCAGTACTTC

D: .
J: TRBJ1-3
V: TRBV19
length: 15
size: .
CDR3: CASSRRESRGNTIYF
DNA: TGTGCCAGTAGCCGAAGGGAGTCTCGGGGAAACACCATATATTTT

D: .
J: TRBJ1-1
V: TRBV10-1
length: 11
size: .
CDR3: CASSGQGKAFF
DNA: TGCGCCAGCAGTGGGCAGGGGAAAGCTTTCTTT

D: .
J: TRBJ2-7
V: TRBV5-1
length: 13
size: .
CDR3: CASSFDTSYEQYF
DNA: TGCGCCAGCAGCTTCGACACTTCCTACGAGCAGTACTTC

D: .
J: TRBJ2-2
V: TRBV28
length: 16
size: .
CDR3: CASSLYRQENTGELFF
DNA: TGTGCCAGCAGTTTATACAGACAAGAGAACACCGGGGAGCTGTTTTTT

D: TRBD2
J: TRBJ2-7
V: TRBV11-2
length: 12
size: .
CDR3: CASGRASYEQYF
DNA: TGTGCCAGCGGGAGGGCCTCCTACGAGCAGTACTTC